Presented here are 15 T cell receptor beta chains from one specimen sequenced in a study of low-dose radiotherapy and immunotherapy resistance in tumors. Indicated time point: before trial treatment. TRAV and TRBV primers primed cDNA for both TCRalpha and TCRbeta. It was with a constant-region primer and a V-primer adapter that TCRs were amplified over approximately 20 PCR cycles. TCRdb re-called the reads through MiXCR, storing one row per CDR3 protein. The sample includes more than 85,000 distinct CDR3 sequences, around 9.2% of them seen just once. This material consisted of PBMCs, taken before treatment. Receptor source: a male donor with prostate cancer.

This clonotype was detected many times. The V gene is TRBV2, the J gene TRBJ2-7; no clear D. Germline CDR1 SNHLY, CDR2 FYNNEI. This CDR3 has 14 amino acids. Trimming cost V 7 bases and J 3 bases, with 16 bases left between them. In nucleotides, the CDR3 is TGTGCCAGCAAAGTCGGGTCATCTTACTACGAGCAGTACTTC. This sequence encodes CASKVGSSYYEQYF.

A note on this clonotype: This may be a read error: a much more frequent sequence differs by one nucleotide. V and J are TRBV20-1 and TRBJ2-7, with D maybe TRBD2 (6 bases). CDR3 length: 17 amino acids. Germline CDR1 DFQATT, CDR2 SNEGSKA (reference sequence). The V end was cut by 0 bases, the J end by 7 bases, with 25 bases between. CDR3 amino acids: CSARDLTGVGTVNEQYF. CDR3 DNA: TGCAGTGCTAGAGATCTTACGGGGGTCGGGACTGTCAATGAGCAGTACTTC.

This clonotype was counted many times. The CDR3 sequence is CALGRANEKLFF. Here the CDR3 DNA reads TGTGCCTTAGGCCGAGCTAATGAAAAACTGTTTTTT. J is TRBJ1-4 and V is TRBV28; D is uncertain. Trimming removed 11 bases from V and 3 bases from J, with 10 bases in between. The CDR3 spans 12 residues. Germline V gives CDR1 MDHEN, CDR2 SYDVKM.

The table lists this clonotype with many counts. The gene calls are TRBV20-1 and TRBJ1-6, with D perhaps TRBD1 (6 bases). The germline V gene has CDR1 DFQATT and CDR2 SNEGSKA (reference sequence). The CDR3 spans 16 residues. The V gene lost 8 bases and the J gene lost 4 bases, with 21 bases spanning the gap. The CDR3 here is CSPHDGGASYNSPLHF. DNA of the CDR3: TGCAGTCCACATGACGGGGGGGCTTCGTATAATTCACCCCTCCACTTT.

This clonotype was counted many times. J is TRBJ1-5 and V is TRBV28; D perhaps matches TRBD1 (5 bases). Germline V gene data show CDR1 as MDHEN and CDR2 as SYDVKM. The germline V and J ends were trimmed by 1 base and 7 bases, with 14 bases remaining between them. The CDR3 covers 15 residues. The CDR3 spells CASSLYSGTEQPQHF. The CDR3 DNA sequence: TGTGCCAGCAGTTTATATTCCGGGACGGAGCAGCCCCAGCATTTT.

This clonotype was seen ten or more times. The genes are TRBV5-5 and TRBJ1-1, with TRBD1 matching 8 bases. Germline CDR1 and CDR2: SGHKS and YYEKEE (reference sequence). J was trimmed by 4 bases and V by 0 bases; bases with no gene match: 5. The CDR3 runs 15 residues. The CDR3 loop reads CASSLEQGALTEAFF. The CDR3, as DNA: TGTGCCAGCAGCTTGGAGCAGGGGGCCCTCACTGAAGCTTTCTTT.

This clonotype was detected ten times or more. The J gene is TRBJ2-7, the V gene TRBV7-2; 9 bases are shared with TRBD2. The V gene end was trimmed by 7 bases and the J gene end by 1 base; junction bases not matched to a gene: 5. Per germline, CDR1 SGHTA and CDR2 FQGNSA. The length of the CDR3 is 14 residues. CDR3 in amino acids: CASNGGLASYEQYF. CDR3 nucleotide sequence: TGTGCCAGCAATGGGGGACTAGCTTCCTACGAGCAGTACTTC. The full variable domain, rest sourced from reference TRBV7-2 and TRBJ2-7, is GAGVSQSPSNKVTEKGKDVELRCDPISGHTALYWYRQSLGQGLEFLIYFQGNSAPDKSGLPSDRFSAERTGGSVSTLTIQRTQQEDSAVYLCASNGGLASYEQYFGPGTRLTVT.

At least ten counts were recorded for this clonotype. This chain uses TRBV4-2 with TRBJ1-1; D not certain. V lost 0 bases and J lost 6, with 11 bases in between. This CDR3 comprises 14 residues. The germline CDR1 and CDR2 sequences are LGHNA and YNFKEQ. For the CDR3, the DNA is TGTGCCAGCAGCCAAGATCTTTTGTACCCTGAAGCTTTCTTT. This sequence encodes CASSQDLLYPEAFF.

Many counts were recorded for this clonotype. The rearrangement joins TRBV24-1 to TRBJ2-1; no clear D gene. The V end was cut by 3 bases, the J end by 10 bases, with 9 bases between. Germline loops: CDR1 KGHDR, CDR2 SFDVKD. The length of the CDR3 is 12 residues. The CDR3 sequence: CATSDAEREQFF. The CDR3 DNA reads TGTGCCACCAGTGATGCGGAGCGAGAGCAGTTCTTC.

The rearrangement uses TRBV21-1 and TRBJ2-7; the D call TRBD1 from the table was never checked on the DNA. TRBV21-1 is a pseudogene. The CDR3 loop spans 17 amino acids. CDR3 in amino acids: CASSRTYRERLIREQYF. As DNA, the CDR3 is TGTGCCAGCAGCCGAACCTACAGGGAGAGGCTGATCCGCGAGCAGTACTTC.

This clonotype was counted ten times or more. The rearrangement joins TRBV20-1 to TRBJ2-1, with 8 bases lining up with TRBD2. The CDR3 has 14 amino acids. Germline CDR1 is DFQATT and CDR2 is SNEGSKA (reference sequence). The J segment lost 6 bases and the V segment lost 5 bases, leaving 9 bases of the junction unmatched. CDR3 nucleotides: TGCAGTGCTTTCTCCCCCAGCGGGAGCAATGAGCAGTTCTTC. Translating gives CSAFSPSGSNEQFF.

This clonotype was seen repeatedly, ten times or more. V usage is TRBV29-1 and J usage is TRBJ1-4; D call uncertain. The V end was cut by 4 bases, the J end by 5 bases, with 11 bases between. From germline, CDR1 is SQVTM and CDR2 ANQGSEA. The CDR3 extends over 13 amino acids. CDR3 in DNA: TGCAGCGTTGTGACTTGGCAGAATGAAAAACTGTTTTTT. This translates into CSVVTWQNEKLFF.

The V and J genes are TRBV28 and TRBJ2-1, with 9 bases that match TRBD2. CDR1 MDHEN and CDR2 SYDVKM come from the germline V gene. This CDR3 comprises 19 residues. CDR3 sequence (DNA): TGTGCAGCCAGCAGCCAAGCTTCCGTAGCGGGAGCCTCCTACAATGAGCAGTTCTTC. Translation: CAASSQASVAGASYNEQFF.

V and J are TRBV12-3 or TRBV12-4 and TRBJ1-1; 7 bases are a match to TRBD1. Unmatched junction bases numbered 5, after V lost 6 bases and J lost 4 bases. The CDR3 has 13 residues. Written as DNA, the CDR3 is TGTGCCAGCAGCCTGACAGGGAGCACTGAAGCTTTCTTT. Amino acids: CASSLTGSTEAFF.

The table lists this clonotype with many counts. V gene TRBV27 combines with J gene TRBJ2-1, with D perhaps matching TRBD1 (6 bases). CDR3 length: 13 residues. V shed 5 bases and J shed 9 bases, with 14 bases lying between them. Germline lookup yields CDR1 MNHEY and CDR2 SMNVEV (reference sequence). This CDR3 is CASSATGTGEQFF. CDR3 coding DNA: TGTGCCAGCAGTGCCACAGGGACCGGTGAGCAGTTCTTC.